Listed here is a single T cell receptor beta chain. This clone has just one count. No antigen is known for it. Base qualities are not recorded, but no much larger clone differs from it by a single base. TCRbeta CDR3 regions were amplified from genomic DNA using the immunoSEQ Assay, a bias-controlled multiplex PCR. The published analysis was carried out like this. Within the assay, amplification of reference gene primers was used to estimate how many nucleated cells each sample contained. To quantify the absolute abundance of each unique TCRbeta CDR3 rearrangement, sequence reads were collapsed and filtered. For each sample, productive Simpson clonality was calculated as the square root of Simpson's diversity index across productive rearrangements. TCRdb obtained this table from immuneACCESS and retained in-frame rearrangements with V and J assigned. These tables miss some clones; where compared with another copy, unresolved V genes account for less than half of the shortfall, and the remainder is unexplained. V and J calls and clone size are given by that table; D and trimming were obtained from the DNA. Across this sample there are approximately 170,000 clones, with 70% to 85% seen only once. 19% of the sample lies in the top ten.

These data are taken from a study of blood T cell repertoires in COVID-19 (dated by TCRdb to 2020 to 2021). General notes on the study: ImmuneRACE Cohort 3 recovered participants were defined by two consecutive negative NP/OP PCR tests, healthcare professional clearance, or symptom resolution. The samples were drawn from two sources: the first 160 participants of the ongoing ImmuneRACE study, and 950 to 1,500 subjects contributed by 6 global collaborators. Sample metadata almost always included a de-identified subject ID, COVID-19 status, age in years and sex. Samples covering the acute and convalescent phases of COVID-19 were provided by collaborators in the United States, Italy and Spain. The prospective study material was composed of cDNA or gDNA derived from T cells, B-cell-depleted T cells, or PBMCs. The repertoires were made available in a free public database intended to serve as a resource for research on the immune response to SARS-CoV-2. Deeply sampled blood TCRbeta repertoires from subjects exposed to, actively infected with, or recovered from COVID-19 were included in the dataset. HLA class I and class II types, where available, came from metadata supplied by the sample provider rather than from assay-based typing.

In the prospective study, participants were roughly 18 to 100 years old, resided in about two dozen geographic areas of the United States, and were enrolled through a virtual design. In the prospective study, cohorts were assigned on the basis of participant-reported clinical history obtained from a screening survey and a study questionnaire. Each participant in the prospective study had whole blood, serum and a nasopharyngeal or oropharyngeal swab collected by mobile phlebotomists. Over an approximately 2-month period, participants in the prospective study had the option of providing additional blood draws and questionnaires. Prospective study blood samples were shipped either frozen or at room temperature before DNA extraction. The research as a whole found: Clinical and demographic metadata were provided uncurated, with the amount varying by source and participant.

Relative to germline, V is missing 5 bases and J is missing 7 bases, with 15 bases of the junction outside any gene match. CDR1 is given as SGHVS and CDR2 as FQNEAQ, both from the germline V gene. The CDR3 runs 17 amino acids, cysteine and phenylalanine included. Only the CDR3 DNA stays, 51 bases, in frame from base 1. The material sequenced was PBMCs or T cells enriched from blood (not recorded which). The chain uses TRBV7-8 and TRBJ2-2; 8 nucleotides in the junction match TRBD1. The receptor was isolated from a woman in her seventies in a cohort exposed to, infected with or recovered from COVID-19 (not recorded which). The nucleotide sequence reads TGTGCCAGCAGCCGTCACTGGACAGGGATGAGTATCGGGGAGCTGTTTTTT. Translated, this gives CASSRHWTGMSIGELFF.